This T cell receptor beta chain was sequenced for a study of shared clonotypes between healthy human individuals. Broader study findings: Sampling used blood alone; tissue repertoires probably differ. Only a few donors were included, so the genetic and exposure-history diversity represented was limited. Approximately 5% was the fraction of naive CD4 clonotypes found shared across several donors. Naive subsets, compared against memory subsets, generally had larger estimated richness values.

Using immunoSEQ multiplex PCR, the repertoire was profiled, and TCRdb retains in-frame clones only, with some absent. The data contain 950,000 to 1,300,000 clones, around 75% of them singletons. This clone has just one count. The antigen remains unidentified. In the same sample, other DNA sequences code for this CDR3. The origin of this receptor is a man aged 18-30 years in good health. What was sequenced was memory CD4+ T cells sorted from blood. This sample's subset: CD45RA-negative fraction.

CDR3 DNA sequence: TGTGCCAGCAGCTCCCCCACAGGGGCCACTGAAGCTTTCTTT. This translates into CASSSPTGATEAFF. The chain uses TRBV13 and TRBJ1-1; 7 bases line up with TRBD1. Trimming cost V 4 bases and J 4 bases; bases outside gene matches: 6. The CDR3 is 14 amino acids. The germline V gene has CDR1 PRHDT and CDR2 FYEKMQ (reference sequence).